The 18 T cell receptor beta chains below come from one sample, sequenced in a study of blood T cell repertoires in COVID-19 (dated by TCRdb to the early 2020s). Libraries were built with the immunoSEQ multiplex PCR assay. TCRdb provides this immuneACCESS table in a form limited to in-frame rearrangements. Some clones are lacking; in checked studies, under half of them reflect an unresolved V gene, and why the rest are absent is not known. The sample table holds 300,000 to 500,000 clones, of which around 90% were seen once. The ten largest account for 2% to 2.5% of the sample. The sample taken for sequencing was PBMCs or T cells enriched from blood (not recorded which). Source of these receptors: a woman aged 40 to 50 with acute COVID-19.

The CDR3 reads CASSPGGALNEQFF. CDR3 nucleotide sequence: TGTGCCAGCTCACCCGGGGGGGCCCTGAATGAGCAGTTCTTC. The chain carries TRBV18 and TRBJ2-1; TRBD2 aligns across 8 bases. The CDR3 has 14 amino acids. The V and J ends lost 3 bases and 7 bases, in that order; junction bases with no gene match: 5. Germline-derived CDR1 and CDR2 are KGHSH and LQKENI.

J is TRBJ2-2 and V is TRBV18; TRBD1 agrees at 12 bases. Germline loops: CDR1 KGHSH, CDR2 LQKENI. Trimming at V came to 4 bases and at J to 4 bases, leaving 4 bases not matched to a gene. CDR3 length: 16 amino acids. CDR3 nucleotides: TGTGCCAGCTCACGCCGGGACAGGGGGCTCACCGGGGAGCTGTTTTTT. Translation gives CASSRRDRGLTGELFF.

This chain links TRBV18 with TRBJ1-2; 8 nucleotides match TRBD1. CDR3 length: 16 amino acids. V lost 2 bases, J lost 7 bases, and 12 bases stayed unmatched. CDR1 and CDR2 from the germline V gene are KGHSH and LQKENI. The CDR3 DNA reads as TGTGCCAGCTCACCAATAGCCGGGACAGGTAACGGTGGCTACACCTTC. It specifies CASSPIAGTGNGGYTF.

This rearrangement joins TRBV19 to TRBJ2-4; perhaps TRBD2 as D (6 bases). Germline values: CDR1 LNHDA, CDR2 SQIVND (reference sequence). V lost 4 bases to trimming and J lost 4 bases, with 17 bases between them. The CDR3 contains 16 residues. The CDR3 loop is CASSRDVAARKNIQYF. CDR3 sequence (DNA): TGTGCCAGTAGTAGAGACGTAGCGGCGAGGAAAAACATTCAGTACTTC. The full variable domain, completed using reference TRBV19 and TRBJ2-4, is DGGITQSPKYLFRKEGQNVTLSCEQNLNHDAMYWYRQDPGQGLRLIYYSQIVNDFQKGDIAEGYSVSREKKESFPLTVTSAQKNPTAFYLCASSRDVAARKNIQYFGAGTRLSVL.

The chain recombines TRBV4-1 with TRBJ1-4, with unresolved D. V lost 2 bases to trimming and J lost 7 bases, with 8 bases between them. Germline loops: CDR1 MGHRA, CDR2 YSYEKL. The CDR3 runs 13 residues. The CDR3 bases are TGCGCCAGCAGCCAACCGACAACTGAAAAACTGTTTTTT. Translating gives CASSQPTTEKLFF.

This chain connects TRBV29-1 to TRBJ2-7; 7 nucleotides line up with TRBD1. The length of the CDR3 is 13 residues. Per germline, CDR1 SQVTM and CDR2 ANQGSEA. V lost 7 bases to trimming and J lost 1 base; unmatched junction nucleotides: 7. The CDR3 protein is CSATGDPSYEQYF. The CDR3 region has the DNA TGCAGCGCAACAGGGGATCCTTCCTACGAGCAGTACTTC.

Only a few counts were recorded for this clone. V and J are TRBV5-1 and TRBJ2-5, with 11 positions matching TRBD1. Germline CDR1 is SGHRS and CDR2 is YFSETQ. J lost 4 bases, V lost 5 bases, and 7 bases had no gene match. The CDR3 has 15 residues. The CDR3 DNA is TGCGCCAGCAGTTCGGGACAGGGGGGACGAGAGACCCAGTACTTC. Translated: CASSSGQGGRETQYF.

The J gene is TRBJ2-7, the V gene TRBV10-3; 9 nucleotides align to TRBD1. The CDR3 extends over 15 amino acids. V shed 3 bases and J 3 bases; nucleotides not matched to a gene: 6. The germline V gene encodes CDR1 ENHRY and CDR2 SYGVKD. The CDR3 DNA reads TGTGCCATCAGTGATAGGACAGGGGAAGACTACGAGCAGTACTTC. Amino acids: CAISDRTGEDYEQYF.

V and J are TRBV12-3 or TRBV12-4 and TRBJ1-5; D gene uncertain. Trimming took off 6 bases at V and 5 bases at J, with 11 bases between the two ends. This CDR3 has 13 amino acids. The CDR3 sequence is CASRTGSHQPQHF. In nucleotides, the CDR3 is TGTGCCAGCAGAACCGGGAGCCATCAGCCCCAGCATTTT.

This clone is a singleton in its sample. This chain links TRBV20-1 with TRBJ2-1; 7 nucleotides line up with TRBD2. CDR3 length: 15 amino acids. Trimming at V came to 3 bases and at J to 0 bases, leaving 5 bases not matched to a gene. Per the germline V gene, CDR1 is DFQATT and CDR2 is SNEGSKA (reference sequence). CDR3 nucleotides: TGCAGTGCTAGTCGGGGGGAAAGCTCCTACAATGAGCAGTTCTTC. It is translated as CSASRGESSYNEQFF.

The genes are TRBV30 and TRBJ2-3; 7 nucleotides line up with TRBD2. This CDR3 spans 14 amino acids. Per germline, CDR1 GTSNPN and CDR2 SVGIG (reference sequence). V was pared by 3 bases and J by 3 bases, with 6 bases of the junction left unmatched. The CDR3, as DNA: TGTGCCTGGAGCTCACATAGCGGGACAGATACGCAGTATTTT. Its protein product is CAWSSHSGTDTQYF.

This clone has a handful of counts. The V gene is TRBV5-1, the J gene TRBJ1-1, with D perhaps matching TRBD1 (5 bases). Trimming left V 1 base short and J 6 bases short, with 16 bases between. The CDR3 contains 15 residues. Germline-derived CDR1 and CDR2 are SGHRS and YFSETQ. CDR3 in amino acids: CASSLSISGKAEAFF. Here the CDR3 DNA reads TGCGCCAGCAGCTTGAGTATCTCAGGGAAGGCTGAAGCTTTCTTT.

This clone was observed a few times. The rearrangement links TRBV30 to TRBJ1-3, with D perhaps TRBD1 (6 bases). Germline lookup yields CDR1 GTSNPN and CDR2 SVGIG (reference sequence). The CDR3 consists of 15 residues. Deletions cut 2 bases from V and 2 bases from J, with 13 bases between. The CDR3 bases are TGTGCCTGGAGTTTAACAGGGAAGCCTGGAAACACCATATATTTT. It codes for CAWSLTGKPGNTIYF.

The chain has TRBV24-1 and TRBJ1-6, with TRBD1 matching 11 bases. This CDR3 region has 18 residues. V lost 12 bases to trimming and J lost 5 bases; unmatched junction nucleotides: 17. Germline V lookup: CDR1 KGHDR, CDR2 SFDVKD. DNA for the CDR3: TGTGCCCTAAGGAGCGCGGGACAGGGGGATTTGAATAATTCACCCCTCCACTTT. Translation: CALRSAGQGDLNNSPLHF.

In this sample, this clone turned up a few times. The gene calls are TRBV3-1 (or the pseudogene TRBV3-2) and TRBJ1-2; tentative D call: TRBD1 (6 bases). Per the germline V gene, CDR1 is LGHDT and CDR2 is YNNKEL (reference sequence). The germline V and J ends were trimmed by 3 bases and 6 bases, with 11 bases remaining between them. The CDR3 sequence is 13 residues long. CDR3 DNA: TGTGCCAGCAGCCACGAAGGGGGACATGGCTACACCTTC. Translation: CASSHEGGHGYTF.

This clone has a handful of counts. The rearrangement uses TRBV25-1 and TRBJ1-1; weak D call: TRBD1 (6 bases). This CDR3 is built from 12 residues. The ends were cut back, 6 bases at V and 5 bases at J, with 10 bases in the middle. In germline, CDR1 is MGHDK, CDR2 SYGVNS. The CDR3 DNA follows: TGTGCCAGCAGGGATACAGGGACTGAAGCTTTCTTT. Protein sequence: CASRDTGTEAFF.

The chain is built from TRBV12-3 or TRBV12-4 and TRBJ1-1, with D possibly TRBD1 on 5 matching bases. This CDR3 is built from 12 residues. Deletions cut 3 bases from V and 9 bases from J, with 11 bases between. The CDR3 here is CASSFEWTKAFF. The DNA for the CDR3 is TGTGCCAGCAGTTTTGAATGGACAAAAGCTTTCTTT.

The rearrangement joins TRBV10-1 to TRBJ1-3, with D maybe TRBD1 (5 bases). The germline CDR1 and CDR2 sequences are WNHNN and SYGVQD (reference sequence). Deletions cut 4 bases from V and 5 bases from J, with 15 bases between. The CDR3 is 15 amino acids. The DNA of the CDR3 is TGCGCCAGCAGTGTGGGCAGGGAAAGGAGAAACACCATATATTTT. It is translated as CASSVGRERRNTIYF.